This entry lists 26 T cell receptor beta chains sequenced from one sample in a study of T cell repertoires in cytomegalovirus infection. TCRdb re-derived calls from the reads in MiXCR, one entry per CDR3 protein. Among more than 45,000 distinct CDR3 sequences listed, roughly 20% were seen once. No antigen has been identified for these receptors. The material sequenced was CD8+ T cells from cultured PBMCs, taken from culture after CMV antigen stimulation. These TCRs come from a human donor in good health (CMV status not recorded). Some clones in this sample may be carry-over from other donors' samples.

This sequence joins TRBV27 and TRBJ1-1; 7 bases match TRBD1. CDR1 and CDR2 (germline): MNHEY, SMNVEV (reference sequence). The CDR3 has 15 residues. The ends lost 5 bases at V and 5 bases at J; junction bases unmatched: 11. Written as DNA, the CDR3 is TGTGCCAGCAGTCTGGACAGGCGCAGGCGGACTGAAGCTTTCTTT. Amino acids: CASSLDRRRRTEAFF.

The chain links TRBV4-1 to TRBJ2-7; 9 nucleotides match TRBD1. Germline V gene sequence: CDR1 MGHRA, CDR2 YSYEKL. The CDR3 length is 16 residues. The junction had 10 bases not matched to a gene; V was cut back by 4 bases and J by 3 bases. The CDR3 loop reads CASSPKEGTGNYEQYF. CDR3 sequence (DNA): TGCGCCAGCAGCCCCAAAGAGGGGACAGGGAACTACGAGCAGTACTTC.

This chain uses TRBV6-6 with TRBJ2-7, with D unresolved. Trimming removed 0 bases at V and 1 base at J, with 4 bases between. The length of the CDR3 is 13 residues. Germline loops: CDR1 MNHNY, CDR2 SVGAGI (reference sequence). DNA for the CDR3: TGTGCCAGCAGTTACTCGGAGTCCTACGAGCAGTACTTC. The encoded protein is CASSYSESYEQYF.

The gene calls are TRBV2 and TRBJ1-6; a weak D match, TRBD1 (5 bases). V was clipped by 8 bases and J by 4 bases, with 18 bases between them. Germline lookup yields CDR1 SNHLY and CDR2 FYNNEI. This CDR3 region has 16 residues. CDR3 protein: CASSNGGDPYNSPLHF. The DNA for the CDR3 is TGTGCCAGCTCAAACGGCGGGGACCCATATAATTCACCCCTCCACTTT. The variable domain in full, completed from reference TRBV2 and TRBJ1-6, reads EPEVTQTPSHQVTQMGQEVILRCVPISNHLYFYWYRQILGQKVEFLVSFYNNEISEKSEIFDDQFSVERPDGSNFTLKIRSTKLEDSAMYFCASSNGGDPYNSPLHFGNGTRLTVT.

There are a few counts of this clonotype. The chain carries TRBV4-1 and TRBJ2-7, with D perhaps given as TRBD1 or TRBD2 (5 bases each). V was clipped by 2 bases and J by 4 bases, with 12 bases between them. This CDR3 has 14 amino acids. Germline CDR1 is MGHRA and CDR2 is YSYEKL. The CDR3 DNA sequence: TGCGCCAGCAGCCAAATCACCGAGGGGTACGAGCAGTACTTC. Encoded protein: CASSQITEGYEQYF.

This clonotype has at least ten counts. One junction end disagrees with the germline gene, perhaps due to a read error. The chain employs TRBV7-2 and TRBJ2-7; tentatively, D is TRBD2 (6 bases). This CDR3 has 16 amino acids. In germline, CDR1 is SGHTA, CDR2 FQGNSA. CDR3 sequence reads: CATSTGRGTVSYEQYF. Written as DNA, the CDR3 is TGTGCCACCAGCACAGGACGCGGGACGGTATCCTACGAGCAGTACTTC. Full variable domain (missing parts from reference TRBV7-2 and TRBJ2-7): GAGVSQSPSNKVTEKGKDVELRCDPISGHTALYWYRQSLGQGLEFLIYFQGNSAPDKSGLPSDRFSAERTGGSVSTLTIQRTQQEDSAVYLCATSTGRGTVSYEQYFGPGTRLTVT.

This clonotype showed up many times. The chain has TRBV7-2 and TRBJ2-2; weak D call: TRBD1 (6 bases). V was clipped by 5 bases and J by 4 bases, with 14 bases between them. This CDR3 has 15 residues. The germline V gene encodes CDR1 SGHTA and CDR2 FQGNSA. The DNA for the CDR3 is TGTGCCAGCAGCCCAGGACAGCTGCCCACCGGGGAGCTGTTTTTT. Its protein product is CASSPGQLPTGELFF.

This chain links TRBV12-3 or TRBV12-4 with TRBJ1-5; D is ambiguous. The CDR3 has 14 amino acids. The V and J ends lost 2 bases and 6 bases respectively, with 11 bases between them. The CDR3 DNA reads TGTGCCAGCAGTTTAACCCAACGGGGTCAGCCCCAGCATTTT. This translates into CASSLTQRGQPQHF.

The table lists this clonotype with a few counts. The V and J genes are TRBV7-2 and TRBJ2-7, with 10 bases that match TRBD2. V lost 7 bases to trimming and J lost 4 bases; unmatched junction nucleotides: 19. The CDR3 is 18 amino acids. CDR1 and CDR2 (germline): SGHTA, FQGNSA. The CDR3 region has the DNA TGTGCCAGCACCCTCGGGACTAGCGTTCACGAAGGGGATTACGAGCAGTACTTC. Protein product: CASTLGTSVHEGDYEQYF.

The chain is built from TRBV12-3 or TRBV12-4 and TRBJ1-3; perhaps TRBD1 as D (5 bases). The CDR3 loop spans 15 amino acids. V lost 1 base and J lost 0, with 7 bases in between. DNA for the CDR3: TGTGCCAGCAGTTTAGACAGGAGCTCTGGAAACACCATATATTTT. It is translated as CASSLDRSSGNTIYF.

V gene TRBV7-2 combines with J gene TRBJ2-5; 9 bases match TRBD1. V was clipped by 5 bases and J by 5 bases; unmatched bases: 9. The CDR3 consists of 15 residues. Germline V lookup: CDR1 SGHTA, CDR2 FQGNSA. CDR3 region: CASSLRDRVVETQYF. CDR3 DNA: TGTGCCAGCAGCCTGCGGGACAGGGTGGTGGAGACCCAGTACTTC.

This clonotype was seen more than once but under ten times. The V gene is TRBV19, the J gene TRBJ2-7; unclear D gene. The CDR3 extends over 14 amino acids. The V and J ends lost 9 bases and 1 base respectively, with 16 bases between them. CDR1 is LNHDA and CDR2 is SQIVND in the germline V gene (reference sequence). The chain's CDR3 is CASRLALGSYEQYF. The CDR3 region has the DNA TGTGCCAGCCGATTAGCTTTGGGGTCCTACGAGCAGTACTTC.

This sequence joins TRBV27 and TRBJ1-1; TRBD1 is a possible D gene (5 bases). Germline values: CDR1 MNHEY, CDR2 SMNVEV (reference sequence). V was cut by 6 bases and J by 1 base, with 15 bases left in between. This CDR3 contains 15 residues. The CDR3 bases are TGTGCCAGCAGCCCAAGGTGGGGGGGGAACACTGAAGCTTTCTTT. Translating gives CASSPRWGGNTEAFF.

In this sample, this clonotype turned up a few times. CDR3 residues: CASSLWGAGGSYNEQFF. The CDR3 coding sequence is TGTGCCAGCAGTTTATGGGGGGCAGGGGGCTCCTACAATGAGCAGTTCTTC. The chain couples TRBV28 to TRBJ2-1, with 7 bases that match TRBD1. V was pared by 0 bases and J by 0 bases, with 5 bases of the junction left unmatched. The CDR3 loop spans 17 amino acids. Germline-derived CDR1 and CDR2 are MDHEN and SYDVKM.

This clonotype was counted only a few times. This chain links TRBV2 with TRBJ2-1; 10 nucleotides align to TRBD1. The CDR3 is 13 amino acids. CDR1 is SNHLY and CDR2 is FYNNEI in the germline V gene. The ends lost 6 bases at V and 9 bases at J; junction bases unmatched: 5. The CDR3 region has the DNA TGTGCCAGCAGCCGGGACAGGGGTGCTGAGCAGTTCTTC. It encodes CASSRDRGAEQFF.

This sequence joins TRBV11-1 and TRBJ2-1; 11 bases fit TRBD2. The germline V gene encodes CDR1 SGHAT and CDR2 FQDESV (reference sequence). The CDR3 extends over 15 amino acids. V lost 4 bases, J lost 10 bases, and 9 bases stayed unmatched. The CDR3 DNA reads as TGTGCCAGCAGCTGGACTAGCGGGTCCAGTAGAGAGCAGTTCTTC. Translating gives CASSWTSGSSREQFF. The variable domain in full, completed from reference TRBV11-1 and TRBJ2-1, reads EAEVAQSPRYKITEKSQAVAFWCDPISGHATLYWYRQILGQGPELLVQFQDESVVDDSQLPKDRFSAERLKGVDSTLKIQPAELGDSAMYLCASSWTSGSSREQFFGPGTRLTVL.

This CDR3 reads CASSNGVNQPQHF. As DNA, the CDR3 is TGTGCCAGCAGCAACGGTGTCAATCAGCCCCAGCATTTT. The chain joins TRBV7-3 to TRBJ1-5, with D unresolved. Germline assignment: CDR1 SGHTA and CDR2 FQGTGA. The V end was cut by 5 bases, the J end by 3 bases, with 8 bases between. This CDR3 has 13 amino acids.

This clonotype was found a few times. The chain is built from TRBV7-9 and TRBJ2-5, with TRBD1 matching 9 bases. V dropped 7 bases and J dropped 5; count of bases not matched to a gene: 8. Germline loops: CDR1 SEHNR, CDR2 FQNEAQ (reference sequence). This CDR3 comprises 14 residues. This CDR3 reads CASIWDRAVETQYF. CDR3 DNA: TGTGCCAGCATCTGGGACAGGGCTGTGGAGACCCAGTACTTC.

This rearrangement joins TRBV7-9 to TRBJ2-7; D is tentatively TRBD1 or TRBD2 (5 bases each). The CDR3 loop spans 14 amino acids. V lost 1 base to trimming and J lost 6 bases, with 13 bases between them. Germline V gives CDR1 SEHNR, CDR2 FQNEAQ (reference sequence). The chain's CDR3 is CASSLGGATLEQYF. In nucleotides, the CDR3 is TGTGCCAGCAGCTTAGGAGGGGCGACCCTCGAGCAGTACTTC. The full variable domain, with the rest looked up from reference TRBV7-9 and TRBJ2-7, is DTGVSQNPRHKITKRGQNVTFRCDPISEHNRLYWYRQTLGQGPEFLTYFQNEAQLEKSRLLSDRFSAERPKGSFSTLEIQRTEQGDSAMYLCASSLGGATLEQYFGPGTRLTVT.

V and J are TRBV7-8 and TRBJ2-7, with 9 positions matching TRBD1. This CDR3 comprises 14 residues. V shed 6 bases and J 1 base; nucleotides not matched to a gene: 4. CDR1 is SGHVS and CDR2 is FQNEAQ in the germline V gene. The CDR3 DNA follows: TGTGCCAGCAGGGCCGGGACAGGGTCCTACGAGCAGTACTTC. This encodes CASRAGTGSYEQYF. The variable domain in full, completed from reference TRBV7-8 and TRBJ2-7, reads GAGVSQSPRYKVAKRGQDVALRCDPISGHVSLFWYQQALGQGPEFLTYFQNEAQLDKSGLPSDRFFAERPEGSVSTLKIQRTQQEDSAVYLCASRAGTGSYEQYFGPGTRLTVT.

The chain employs TRBV10-3 and TRBJ1-1; a possible D gene is TRBD1 (5 bases). The CDR3 contains 13 residues. The germline CDR1 and CDR2 sequences are ENHRY and SYGVKD. Trimming took off 6 bases at V and 2 bases at J, with 10 bases between the two ends. This chain's CDR3 is CAISLDRNTEAFF. The CDR3 nucleotides are TGTGCCATCAGCCTCGACAGAAACACTGAAGCTTTCTTT.

This clonotype came up a few times. The chain combines TRBV15 with TRBJ2-4; the D is unclear. Per germline, CDR1 LNHNV and CDR2 YYDKDF (reference sequence). The CDR3 has 15 amino acids. V lost 0 bases to trimming and J lost 9 bases, with 15 bases between them. As DNA, the CDR3 is TGTGCCACCAGCAGAGATCAGTTAGGGCAGACCATTCAGTACTTC. The encoded protein is CATSRDQLGQTIQYF.

At least ten counts were recorded for this clonotype. V is TRBV7-9 and J is TRBJ2-1; no definite D call. The CDR3 contains 11 residues. CDR1 and CDR2 (germline): SEHNR, FQNEAQ (reference sequence). V shed 1 base and J shed 9 bases, with 4 bases lying between them. CDR3 nucleotide sequence: TGTGCCAGCAGCTTAGGGGGTGAGCAGTTCTTC. Amino acid sequence: CASSLGGEQFF.

CDR3: CSATTWQYF. CDR3 coding DNA: TGCAGTGCAACCACGTGGCAGTACTTC. This rearrangement joins TRBV20-1 to TRBJ2-7, with unresolved D. Trimming cost V 6 bases and J 9 bases, with 9 bases left between them. The CDR3 consists of 9 residues. The germline CDR1 and CDR2 sequences are DFQATT and SNEGSKA (reference sequence).

This clonotype was counted only a few times. The rearrangement uses TRBV12-3 or TRBV12-4 and TRBJ2-3; 9 positions agree with TRBD2. The CDR3 runs to 15 residues. V shed 6 bases, J shed 1 base, and the junction held 5 bases outside the gene matches. The CDR3 nucleotides read TGTGCCAGCAGCATCTTAGCGGGGGGCACAGATACGCAGTATTTT. This translates into CASSILAGGTDTQYF.

This clonotype has only a few counts. The chain joins TRBV18 to TRBJ2-7, with unresolved D. The CDR3 sequence is 13 residues long. Between the trimmed V and J ends, which lost 2 bases and 5 bases, there was a span of 10 bases. Germline V gives CDR1 KGHSH, CDR2 LQKENI. CDR3 DNA: TGTGCCAGCTCACCAGGGCAGGCCCACGAGCAGTACTTC. The encoded protein is CASSPGQAHEQYF.